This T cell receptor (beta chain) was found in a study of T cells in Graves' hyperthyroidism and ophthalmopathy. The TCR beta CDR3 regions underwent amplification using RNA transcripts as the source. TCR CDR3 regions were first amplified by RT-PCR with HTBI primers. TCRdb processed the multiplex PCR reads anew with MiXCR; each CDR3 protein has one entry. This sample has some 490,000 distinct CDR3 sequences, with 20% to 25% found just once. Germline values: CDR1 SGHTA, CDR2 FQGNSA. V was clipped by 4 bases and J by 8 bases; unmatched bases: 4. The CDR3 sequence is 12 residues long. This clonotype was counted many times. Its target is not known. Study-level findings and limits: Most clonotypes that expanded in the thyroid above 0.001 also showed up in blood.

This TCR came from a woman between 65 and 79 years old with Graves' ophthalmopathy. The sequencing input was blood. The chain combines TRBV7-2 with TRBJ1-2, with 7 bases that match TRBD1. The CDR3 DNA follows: TGTGCCAGCAGCTCCGGGACAGCGGGCTACACCTTC. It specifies CASSSGTAGYTF.